The present T cell receptor (beta chain) was sequenced within a study of cytomegalovirus exposure and HLA in healthy donors. Assay: immunoSEQ multiplex PCR; the TCRdb copy retains only in-frame clones and omits some. The sample lists some 140,000 clones, about 88% occurring once. The V and J ends lost 5 bases and 9 bases respectively, with 14 bases between them. CDR1 and CDR2 (germline): SGHTA, FQGTGA. The CDR3 extends over 13 amino acids. Study-wide results and caveats: The finding came from a later analysis; first-cohort TCR clusters tended to co-occur in the approximately 120 validation repertoires.

With respect to this clone: Its antigen remains unidentified.

The source of this sequence is a man younger than 35 in good health and CMV-seropositive. J is TRBJ2-1 and V is TRBV7-3; possible D gene TRBD2, 5 bases. The sample consisted of PBMCs. CDR3 protein: CASSLGGSVEQFF. The CDR3 DNA is TGTGCCAGCAGCCTAGGAGGTTCGGTTGAGCAGTTCTTC.